This TCR beta chain was sequenced during a study of Graves' ophthalmopathy and Graves' hyperthyroidism. V lost 4 bases and J lost 2, with 16 bases in between. Germline V lookup: CDR1 SNHLY, CDR2 FYNNEI. This CDR3 is 16 amino acids long. Broader study findings: The model flagged ophthalmopathy progression at more than 60% sensitivity and 72% to 85% specificity.

Investigators amplified TCR beta CDR3 regions from RNA transcripts. Scientists carried out first-round RT-PCR using HTBI primers and then a second-round multiplex PCR. TCRdb reanalysed the multiplex PCR reads using MiXCR and keeps one entry per CDR3 protein. Of a few hundred thousand distinct CDR3 sequences listed, roughly 40% are singletons. The diagnosis combined clinical symptoms, thyroxine, TRAb, thyroid ultrasound and orbital computed tomography scans. This clonotype was counted between two and nine times. What it binds is unknown. The TCR sequence derives from an adult man with Graves' hyperthyroidism. This rearrangement joins TRBV2 to TRBJ2-3; the D is unclear. Source material: peripheral blood or thyroid tissue (not recorded which). As DNA, the CDR3 is TGTGCCAGCAGTGGAAGTTATCAGAAATTCACAGATACGCAGTATTTT. Translating gives CASSGSYQKFTDTQYF.